This is a list of T cell receptor beta chains from one sample in a study of CD8+ T cells in alopecia areata. Sequencing used immunoSEQ multiplex PCR; TCRdb keeps in-frame clones, though not all of them. Of over 150,000 clones in the sample, roughly three fifths were seen once. The material sequenced was CD4+ T cells sorted from blood, taken at week 4, from a patient treated with tofacitinib. The receptor source for this set is a human donor with alopecia areata. The CDR3 runs from the conserved cysteine through the conserved F or W. D genes are given only for firm matches. The size field is filled for only some rows; it gives once, few, many or a size class.

CDR3aa | CDR3nt | v_gene | d_gene | j_gene | abundance
CSVSESGANVLTF | TGCAGCGTTTCAGAGTCTGGGGCCAACGTCCTGACTTTC | TRBV29-1 | NA | TRBJ2-6 | NA
CATSRDVAGTGLVNEQFF | TGTGCCACCAGCAGAGATGTGGCGGGGACAGGACTAGTCAATGAGCAGTTCTTC | TRBV15 | NA | TRBJ2-1 | NA
CASSSYSQAKLFF | TGTGCCAGCAGCTCATATAGCCAAGCCAAACTGTTTTTT | TRBV7-9 | NA | TRBJ1-4 | few
CAWSPGQNTGELFF | TGTGCCTGGAGTCCCGGACAGAACACCGGGGAGCTGTTTTTT | TRBV30 | NA | TRBJ2-2 | NA
CAWNFPGTDTQYF | TGTGCCTGGAACTTCCCAGGAACAGATACGCAGTATTTT | TRBV30 | NA | TRBJ2-3 | NA
CASSPGTGVGNQPQHF | TGTGCCAGCAGCCCAGGGACAGGGGTGGGCAATCAGCCCCAGCATTTT | TRBV7-9 | TRBD1 | TRBJ1-5 | NA
CASSGRTSGGNIQYF | TGTGCCAGCAGCGGCCGGACTAGCGGGGGCAACATTCAGTACTTC | TRBV9 | TRBD2 | TRBJ2-4 | NA
CASSRSFGKNIQYF | TGTGCCAGCAGTAGATCATTTGGCAAAAACATTCAGTACTTC | TRBV6-5 | NA | TRBJ2-4 | NA
CSAHYTEAFF | TGCAGTGCTCATTACACTGAAGCTTTCTTT | TRBV20-1 | NA | TRBJ1-1 | NA
CASSFGRDTGELFF | TGTGCCAGCAGCTTTGGCAGGGACACCGGGGAGCTGTTTTTT | TRBV7-9 | NA | TRBJ2-2 | NA
CASSTGQGSEQYF | TGTGCCAGTAGCACGGGACAGGGATCCGAGCAGTACTTC | TRBV19 | TRBD1 | TRBJ2-7 | few
CASSAKKGSPNYGYTF | TGTGCCAGCAGTGCAAAAAAGGGGTCCCCTAACTATGGCTACACCTTC | TRBV2 | NA | TRBJ1-2 | NA
CSVIYGSSYEQYF | TGCAGCGTTATTTACGGGAGCTCCTACGAGCAGTACTTC | TRBV29-1 | NA | TRBJ2-7 | NA
CAWSVGTGDGYTF | TGTGCCTGGAGTGTCGGGACAGGGGATGGCTACACCTTC | TRBV30 | TRBD1 | TRBJ1-2 | NA
CASTPGQANTEAFF | TGTGCCAGCACCCCGGGACAGGCGAACACTGAAGCTTTCTTT | TRBV7-8 | TRBD1 | TRBJ1-1 | few
CASSMGLAAYNEQFF | TGTGCCAGCAGCATGGGACTAGCGGCTTACAATGAGCAGTTCTTC | TRBV5-6 | TRBD2 | TRBJ2-1 | NA
CAWSRRTAPNSPLHF | TGTGCCTGGAGCCGCAGGACCGCACCCAATTCACCCCTCCACTTT | TRBV30 | NA | TRBJ1-6 | NA
CASSQGGAGGGTDTQYF | TGCGCCAGCAGCCAAGGAGGAGCGGGGGGAGGGACAGATACGCAGTATTTT | TRBV4-1 | TRBD2 | TRBJ2-3 | NA
CASSLVTGSEAFF | TGTGCCAGCAGCTTGGTGACAGGGTCTGAAGCTTTCTTT | TRBV5-6 | TRBD1 | TRBJ1-1 | NA
CASGSQLQETQYF | TGTGCCAGCGGATCACAGCTCCAAGAGACCCAGTACTTC | TRBV2 | NA | TRBJ2-5 | NA
CASSKDRAGANVLTF | TGTGCCAGCAGCAAAGACAGGGCCGGGGCCAACGTCCTGACTTTC | TRBV2 | TRBD1 | TRBJ2-6 | NA
CASTRDTGELFF | TGTGCCAGCACTCGAGACACCGGGGAGCTGTTTTTT | TRBV2 | NA | TRBJ2-2 | NA
CASTKSLGTGTTDTQYF | TGTGCCAGCACCAAATCCCTGGGGACAGGAACCACAGATACGCAGTATTTT | TRBV28 | TRBD1 | TRBJ2-3 | NA
CASSFTRGDYGYTF | TGTGCCAGCAGCTTCACAAGGGGAGACTATGGCTACACCTTC | TRBV5-4 | NA | TRBJ1-2 | few
CASSPQGTDTQYF | TGTGCCAGCAGCCCCCAAGGCACAGATACGCAGTATTTT | TRBV6-6 | NA | TRBJ2-3 | once
CAWSGRTEAFF | TGTGCCTGGAGTGGACGAACTGAAGCTTTCTTT | TRBV30 | NA | TRBJ1-1 | NA
CASSPRGDRSYGYTF | TGTGCCAGCAGCCCCCGCGGAGACAGGTCCTATGGCTACACCTTC | TRBV7-2 | NA | TRBJ1-2 | few
CASSLAGEDGYTF | TGTGCCAGCAGCTTGGCAGGGGAAGACGGCTACACCTTC | TRBV5-6 | NA | TRBJ1-2 | NA
CSVEDPGRTYEQYF | TGCAGCGTTGAAGATCCAGGGAGAACCTACGAGCAGTACTTC | TRBV29-1 | NA | TRBJ2-7 | once
CSVTRATGELFF | TGCAGCGTTACCAGGGCCACCGGGGAGCTGTTTTTT | TRBV29-1 | NA | TRBJ2-2 | NA
CASRTGTESSYEQYF | TGTGCCAGCAGAACTGGGACCGAGAGCTCCTACGAGCAGTACTTC | TRBV6-1 | NA | TRBJ2-7 | NA
CASSPTGSNTEAFF | TGTGCCAGCTCACCAACAGGGTCTAACACTGAAGCTTTCTTT | TRBV18 | NA | TRBJ1-1 | few
CASSSSGGAVDTQYF | TGTGCCAGCAGCTCTTCAGGGGGCGCGGTAGATACGCAGTATTTT | TRBV7-9 | TRBD1 | TRBJ2-3 | few
CASSGGGETQYF | TGTGCCAGCTCCGGCGGGGGAGAGACCCAGTACTTC | TRBV28 | TRBD2 | TRBJ2-5 | few
CASSPGQLAGYTF | TGTGCCAGCAGCCCAGGACAGCTAGCTGGCTACACCTTC | TRBV5-6 | NA | TRBJ1-2 | once
CSVQGTGANVLTF | TGCAGCGTCCAGGGTACAGGGGCCAACGTCCTGACTTTC | TRBV29-1 | NA | TRBJ2-6 | NA
CASSPSGTQNEKLFF | TGTGCCAGCAGCCCCTCCGGGACACAGAATGAAAAACTGTTTTTT | TRBV9 | NA | TRBJ1-4 | NA
CASKATDSSIWAFF | TGCGCCAGCAAAGCGACCGACAGCTCGATTTGGGCTTTCTTT | TRBV5-1 | NA | TRBJ1-1 | NA
CASSQGARLDNEQFF | TGCGCCAGCAGCCAGGGGGCGCGATTGGACAATGAGCAGTTCTTC | TRBV4-1 | NA | TRBJ2-1 | NA
CASSPLNTGELFF | TGTGCCAGCAGCCCTTTGAACACCGGGGAGCTGTTTTTT | TRBV11-3 | NA | TRBJ2-2 | NA
CAWKQFNTEAFF | TGTGCCTGGAAACAGTTCAACACTGAAGCTTTCTTT | TRBV30 | NA | TRBJ1-1 | NA
CASSGDNEQFF | TGTGCCAGCAGTGGGGACAATGAGCAGTTCTTC | TRBV2 | NA | TRBJ2-1 | few
CASSSGANVLTF | TGTGCCAGCTCCTCTGGGGCCAACGTCCTGACTTTC | TRBV2 | NA | TRBJ2-6 | NA
CASTRGGYEQFF | TGTGCCAGCACGAGGGGCGGGTATGAGCAGTTCTTC | TRBV7-2 | NA | TRBJ2-1 | few